This entry concerns a single T cell receptor (beta chain). The conserved phenylalanine or tryptophan normally closing the CDR3 is absent here, so this likely arose from a read error. The data were obtained in a study of CD8 T cells in Susac syndrome. Random-hexamer reverse transcription was applied to about 0.45 to 1 ug RNA. TCRdb itself ran the immunoSEQ multiplex PCR reads through MiXCR, one entry per CDR3 protein. The sample lists 150,000 to 200,000 distinct CDR3 sequences; around 95% were seen once. V was cut by 6 bases and J by 5 bases, with 13 bases left in between. Germline-derived CDR1 and CDR2 are MDHEN and SYDVKM. The CDR3 spans 13 residues. Bulk CD8+ and CD4+ cells came from magnetic negative isolation; CD8+ TEMRA by FACS.

This TCR was recovered from a human donor in good health. Sequencing was carried out using CD4+ T cells from PBMCs. The chain recombines TRBV28 with TRBJ1-1; the D gene is possibly TRBD1 (5 bases). The CDR3 sequence: CASSRGTVTEAFL. DNA for the CDR3: TGTGCCAGCAGCCGAGGGACTGTGACTGAAGCTTTCCTT.